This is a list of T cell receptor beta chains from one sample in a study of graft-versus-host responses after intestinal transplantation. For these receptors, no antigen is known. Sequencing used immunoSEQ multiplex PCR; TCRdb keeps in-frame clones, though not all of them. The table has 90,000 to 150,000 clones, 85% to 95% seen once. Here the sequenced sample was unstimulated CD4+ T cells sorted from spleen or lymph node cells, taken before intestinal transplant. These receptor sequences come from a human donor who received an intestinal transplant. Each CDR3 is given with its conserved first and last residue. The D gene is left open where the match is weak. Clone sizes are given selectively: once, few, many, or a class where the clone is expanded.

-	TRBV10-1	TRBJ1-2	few	CASSEGFTTGYTF	TGCGCCAGCAGTGAGGGCTTTACCACCGGCTACACCTTC
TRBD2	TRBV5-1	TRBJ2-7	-	CASSLVVAGEHEQYF	TGCGCCAGCAGCTTGGTAGTAGCGGGAGAGCACGAGCAGTACTTC
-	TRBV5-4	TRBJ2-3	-	CASSPNRDGHTDTQYF	TGTGCCAGCAGCCCGAATCGGGACGGCCACACAGATACGCAGTATTTT
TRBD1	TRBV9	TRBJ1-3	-	CASSAGQGRGNTIYF	TGTGCCAGCAGCGCCGGACAGGGAAGAGGAAACACCATATATTTT
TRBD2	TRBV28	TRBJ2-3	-	CASSSRAEAGGYDTQYF	TGTGCCAGCAGTTCCAGGGCCGAAGCGGGAGGGTACGATACGCAGTATTTT
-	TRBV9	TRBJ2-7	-	CASSVGGQTYEQYF	TGTGCCAGCAGCGTAGGCGGGCAAACCTACGAGCAGTACTTC
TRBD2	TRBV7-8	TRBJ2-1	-	CASSLMGLAGANEQFF	TGTGCCAGCAGCTTAATGGGACTAGCGGGTGCCAATGAGCAGTTCTTC
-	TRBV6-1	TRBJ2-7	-	CASSTLPPYEQYF	TGTGCCAGCAGTACACTACCTCCCTACGAGCAGTACTTC
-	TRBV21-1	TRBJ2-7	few	CASSTGTSAYEQYF	TGTGCCAGCAGTACCGGGACTAGCGCCTACGAGCAGTACTTC
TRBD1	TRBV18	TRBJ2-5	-	CASSPPGGGETQYF	TGTGCCAGCTCACCACCAGGGGGCGGGGAGACCCAGTACTTC
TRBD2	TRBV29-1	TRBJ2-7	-	CSVWLAGGGYEQYF	TGCAGCGTTTGGCTAGCGGGAGGGGGCTACGAGCAGTACTTC
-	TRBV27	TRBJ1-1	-	CASRGRPNTEAFF	TGTGCCAGTCGTGGGAGACCAAACACTGAAGCTTTCTTT
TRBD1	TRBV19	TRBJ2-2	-	CASIRDRTGGELFF	TGTGCCAGTATCCGGGACAGGACGGGCGGGGAGCTGTTTTTT
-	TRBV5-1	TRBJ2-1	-	CASSTGPRVVNEQFF	TGCGCCAGCAGCACGGGACCCCGGGTAGTGAATGAGCAGTTCTTC
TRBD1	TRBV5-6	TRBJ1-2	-	CASSRKARDRVGYGYTF	TGTGCCAGCAGCCGCAAAGCCAGGGACAGGGTGGGATATGGCTACACCTTC
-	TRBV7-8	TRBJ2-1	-	CASSLAYRASNEQFF	TGTGCCAGCAGCTTAGCTTACAGGGCCAGCAATGAGCAGTTCTTC
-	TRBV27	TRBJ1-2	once	CASSFSGEVYGYTF	TGTGCCAGCAGTTTTTCGGGTGAGGTCTATGGCTACACCTTC
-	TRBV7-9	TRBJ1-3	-	CASILWADNTIYF	TGTGCCAGCATCTTATGGGCGGATAACACCATATATTTT
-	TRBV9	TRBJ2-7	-	CASGEHLSSYEQYF	TGTGCCAGCGGAGAACATTTGAGCTCCTACGAGCAGTACTTC
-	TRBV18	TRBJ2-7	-	CASSAQQVSYEQYF	TGTGCCAGCTCAGCTCAACAGGTTTCCTACGAGCAGTACTTC
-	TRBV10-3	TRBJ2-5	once	CAISEEGAETQYF	TGTGCCATCAGTGAGGAAGGGGCAGAGACCCAGTACTTC
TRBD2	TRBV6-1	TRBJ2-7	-	CASRPSGPYEQYF	TGTGCCAGCAGGCCTAGCGGCCCCTACGAGCAGTACTTC
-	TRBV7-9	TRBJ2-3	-	CASSPRLRTSMDTQYF	TGTGCCAGCAGCCCTCGACTACGCACAAGTATGGATACGCAGTATTTT
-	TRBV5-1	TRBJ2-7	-	CASTQGGQNYEQYF	TGCGCCAGCACCCAAGGTGGGCAGAACTACGAGCAGTACTTC
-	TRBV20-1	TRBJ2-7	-	CSASWGNEQYF	TGCAGTGCTAGCTGGGGGAACGAGCAGTACTTC
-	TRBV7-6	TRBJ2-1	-	CASSFYNEQFF	TGTGCCAGCAGCTTTTACAATGAGCAGTTCTTC
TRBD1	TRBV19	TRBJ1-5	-	CASRTGQGFNQPQHF	TGTGCCAGTAGAACGGGACAGGGCTTCAATCAGCCCCAGCATTTT
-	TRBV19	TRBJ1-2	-	CASRDRGRGGYTF	TGTGCCAGTAGAGATAGGGGCAGGGGCGGCTACACCTTC
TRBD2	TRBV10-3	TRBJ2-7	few	CASGGVTAEKDEQYF	TGTGCCTCGGGGGGGGTCACAGCGGAAAAGGACGAGCAGTACTTC
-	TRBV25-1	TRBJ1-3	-	CASSLSTLGPGNTIYF	TGTGCCAGCAGTTTGTCGACCCTAGGGCCTGGAAACACCATATATTTT
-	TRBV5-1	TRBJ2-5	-	CASSLGGSDQETQYF	TGCGCCAGCAGCTTGGGTGGTAGCGACCAAGAGACCCAGTACTTC
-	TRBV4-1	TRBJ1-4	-	CASSQGTVATNEKLFF	TGCGCCAGCAGCCAAGGGACAGTTGCAACTAATGAAAAACTGTTTTTT
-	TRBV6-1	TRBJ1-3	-	CASREQGRGNTIYF	TGTGCCAGCAGAGAGCAGGGTCGGGGGAACACCATATATTTT